What follows are 24 T cell receptor beta chains derived from one specimen sequenced in a study of blood T cell repertoires in COVID-19. Here immunoSEQ multiplex PCR was the method, and the copy in TCRdb shows in-frame clones only, minus some. Among tens of thousands of clones listed, around 85% were seen once. Sequenced: peripheral blood. The receptor set was obtained from a man older than 75 with active or convalescent COVID-19.

This clone was seen once. The gene calls are TRBV29-1 and TRBJ2-7; 9 nucleotides match TRBD1. The CDR3 extends over 13 amino acids. Per germline, CDR1 SQVTM and CDR2 ANQGSEA. V trimming: 5 bases; J trimming: 6 bases; junction bases outside the gene matches: 8. CDR3 sequence (DNA): TGCAGCGTTCCGGGACAGGGAGAACGCGAGCAGTACTTC. Its protein is CSVPGQGEREQYF.

The genes are TRBV7-2 and TRBJ1-2; 7 bases match TRBD1. The J segment lost 5 bases and the V segment lost 5 bases, leaving 14 bases of the junction unmatched. Germline V CDR1 and CDR2: SGHTA, FQGNSA. The CDR3 totals 16 residues. This CDR3 reads CASSQPRGTGKYGYTF. Here the CDR3 DNA reads TGTGCCAGCAGCCAGCCCAGGGGGACCGGGAAATATGGCTACACCTTC.

The rearrangement uses TRBV11-2 and TRBJ2-3, with a possible D match to TRBD1 (6 bases). Deletions cut 4 bases from V and 5 bases from J, with 7 bases between. This CDR3 has 12 residues. The germline CDR1 and CDR2 sequences are SGHAT and FQNNGV. The CDR3 sequence: CASSWGLDTQYF. The CDR3 coding sequence is TGTGCCAGCAGCTGGGGGCTAGATACGCAGTATTTT.

The chain has TRBV5-5 and TRBJ2-7; no definite D call. Trimming shortened V by 0 bases and J by 1 base, and 8 bases separated the two germline ends. In germline, CDR1 is SGHKS, CDR2 YYEKEE (reference sequence). CDR3 size: 14 residues. The CDR3 DNA sequence: TGTGCCAGCAGCTTGGTTTCCCAGTCCTACGAGCAGTACTTC. Its translation: CASSLVSQSYEQYF.

This rearrangement joins TRBV25-1 to TRBJ1-2; D unclear. Looked up from germline, CDR1 is MGHDK and CDR2 is SYGVNS. This CDR3 comprises 13 residues. V lost 1 base, J lost 3 bases, and 6 bases lay in between. CDR3 DNA: TGTGCCAGCAGTGAATTAGTAGACTATGGCTACACCTTC. It codes for CASSELVDYGYTF.

V and J are TRBV7-2 and TRBJ2-7, with 8 bases aligning to TRBD1. Per germline, CDR1 SGHTA and CDR2 FQGNSA. This CDR3 is built from 14 residues. V shed 5 bases and J 2 bases; nucleotides not matched to a gene: 5. The CDR3 coding sequence is TGTGCCAGCAGCCAACGGACAGGGCCCTACGAGCAGTACTTC. Translation gives CASSQRTGPYEQYF.

The chain joins TRBV2 to TRBJ1-3, with D uncertain. The CDR3 extends over 16 amino acids. With 6 bases removed from V and 4 bases from J, the gap between germline ends came to 19 bases. Germline V gene sequence: CDR1 SNHLY, CDR2 FYNNEI. CDR3 in amino acids: CASRSRATGSGNTIYF. The CDR3 DNA is TGTGCCAGCAGAAGCCGGGCCACGGGATCCGGAAACACCATATATTTT.

This chain connects TRBV5-1 to TRBJ2-2, with no clear D. Germline-derived CDR1 and CDR2 are SGHRS and YFSETQ. The CDR3 spans 15 residues. Trimming pared 0 bases from V and 0 bases from J, leaving 6 bases between. CDR3 in amino acids: CASSLGTANTGELFF. The CDR3 DNA follows: TGCGCCAGCAGCTTGGGAACAGCGAACACCGGGGAGCTGTTTTTT.

V and J are TRBV11-2 and TRBJ1-3, with D unresolved. CDR3 length equals 14 residues. Trimming left V 7 bases short and J 0 bases short, with 10 bases between. CDR1 SGHAT and CDR2 FQNNGV come from the germline V gene. The CDR3 here is CASTNTVSGNTIYF. The CDR3 DNA reads as TGTGCCAGCACGAATACGGTCTCTGGAAACACCATATATTTT.

This clone was seen just once. The rearrangement links TRBV28 to TRBJ2-5; 7 positions agree with TRBD2. Trimming removed 2 bases from V and 6 bases from J; junction bases left unmatched: 9. CDR1 MDHEN and CDR2 SYDVKM come from the germline V gene. CDR3 length: 15 residues. In DNA form, the CDR3 reads TGTGCCAGCAGTTTACCCTTGGGGGGGTCGAAGACCCAGTACTTC. Translation: CASSLPLGGSKTQYF.

The rearrangement joins TRBV5-4 to TRBJ1-5; D is perhaps TRBD1 (5 bases). The CDR3 loop spans 14 amino acids. Looked up from germline, CDR1 is SGHNT and CDR2 is YYREEE (reference sequence). V shed 0 bases and J shed 7 bases, with 11 bases lying between them. CDR3 sequence reads: CASSLAGFDQPQHF. As DNA, the CDR3 is TGTGCCAGCAGCTTGGCAGGGTTCGACCAGCCCCAGCATTTT.

The J gene is TRBJ2-3, the V gene TRBV5-4; 9 bases fit TRBD2. The junction had 8 bases not matched to a gene; V was cut back by 2 bases and J by 1 base. The CDR3 extends over 17 amino acids. Germline loops: CDR1 SGHNT, CDR2 YYREEE (reference sequence). The DNA of the CDR3 is TGTGCCAGCAGCTTCCCCACTAGCGGGCGTCGCACAGATACGCAGTATTTT. This gives the protein CASSFPTSGRRTDTQYF.

This chain connects TRBV5-1 to TRBJ2-7, with TRBD2 as a possible D gene (7 bases). Trimming left V 4 bases short and J 0 bases short, with 14 bases between. Germline loops: CDR1 SGHRS, CDR2 YFSETQ. The CDR3 spans 15 residues. In nucleotides, the CDR3 is TGCGCCAGCAGCCCTGGGGGGGGCTACTCCTACGAGCAGTACTTC. The encoded protein is CASSPGGGYSYEQYF.

The gene calls are TRBV30 and TRBJ1-1; D is ambiguous. Looked up from germline, CDR1 is GTSNPN and CDR2 is SVGIG (reference sequence). This CDR3 contains 16 residues. The V end was cut by 2 bases, the J end by 0 bases, with 16 bases between. The DNA for the CDR3 is TGTGCCTGGAGTCGGTGGGTGCCGGGAATGAACACTGAAGCTTTCTTT. Its protein product is CAWSRWVPGMNTEAFF.

The chain links TRBV18 to TRBJ1-1; D not resolved. Germline-derived CDR1 and CDR2 are KGHSH and LQKENI. The CDR3 contains 14 residues. V lost 3 bases and J 5 bases, leaving 13 bases between the germline ends. The CDR3 region is CASSPPRGMTEAFF. The DNA for the CDR3 is TGTGCCAGCTCACCCCCCCGGGGTATGACTGAAGCTTTCTTT. Variable domain in full (rest from reference TRBV18 and TRBJ1-1): NAGVMQNPRHLVRRRGQEARLRCSPMKGHSHVYWYRQLPEEGLKFMVYLQKENIIDESGMPKERFSAEFPKEGPSILRIQQVVRGDSAAYFCASSPPRGMTEAFFGQGTRLTVV.

This clone was found once. Other DNA sequences in the sample encode the same CDR3. The gene calls are TRBV6-5 and TRBJ1-2, with TRBD1 as a possible D gene (6 bases). Germline V gene lookup returns CDR1 MNHEY and CDR2 SVGAGI. V shed 6 bases and J shed 0 bases, with 8 bases lying between them. The CDR3 totals 13 residues. The CDR3 spells CASSRQANYGYTF. CDR3 bases: TGTGCCAGCAGCCGACAGGCTAACTATGGCTACACCTTC.

The rearrangement uses TRBV5-1 and TRBJ1-6, with 7 bases lining up with TRBD1. CDR3 length equals 16 residues. With V trimmed by 4 bases and J by 7 bases, 11 bases remained unmatched. Germline V CDR1 and CDR2: SGHRS, YFSETQ. The CDR3 protein is CASSAQQGMGNSPLHF. CDR3 coding DNA: TGCGCCAGCAGCGCCCAACAGGGGATGGGGAATTCACCCCTCCACTTT.

The rearrangement links TRBV6-6 to TRBJ1-5; possibly TRBD1 for D (5 bases). Trimming cost V 5 bases and J 4 bases, with 27 bases left between them. Germline CDR1 is MNHNY and CDR2 is SVGAGI (reference sequence). CDR3 length: 19 residues. CDR3 DNA sequence: TGTGCCAGCAGTCTCATCCCGCCGGGGGGATCAGCGATTAATCAGCCCCAGCATTTT. Translation gives CASSLIPPGGSAINQPQHF.

This rearrangement joins TRBV7-2 to TRBJ1-6; D gene uncertain. The CDR3 consists of 15 residues. Germline CDR1 and CDR2: SGHTA and FQGNSA. V was pared by 8 bases and J by 7 bases, with 18 bases between. The CDR3 coding sequence is TGTGCCAGCGGCCTCGACGGGGTGTACAATTCACCCCTCCACTTT. Translating it yields CASGLDGVYNSPLHF.

This rearrangement joins TRBV19 to TRBJ1-2; 9 bases agree with TRBD1. CDR1 is LNHDA, CDR2 SQIVND, per germline (reference sequence). Unmatched junction bases numbered 5, after V lost 5 bases and J lost 4 bases. The CDR3 totals 14 residues. The CDR3 DNA reads TGTGCCAGTAGTGAACAGGGGGCTGGCTATGGCTACACCTTC. Encoded protein: CASSEQGAGYGYTF. Full variable domain (outside the CDR3, taken from reference TRBV19 and TRBJ1-2): DGGITQSPKYLFRKEGQNVTLSCEQNLNHDAMYWYRQDPGQGLRLIYYSQIVNDFQKGDIAEGYSVSREKKESFPLTVTSAQKNPTAFYLCASSEQGAGYGYTFGSGTRLTVV.

The J gene is TRBJ2-7, the V gene TRBV27, with D perhaps matching TRBD1 (6 bases). CDR1 is MNHEY, CDR2 SMNVEV, per germline (reference sequence). There are 14 residues in the CDR3. The V and J ends lost 5 bases and 4 bases respectively, with 15 bases between them. The CDR3 sequence is CASSHAGTPYEQYF. The CDR3 DNA follows: TGTGCCAGCAGTCACGCCGGGACACCGTACGAGCAGTACTTC.

CDR3 DNA sequence: TGCGCCAGCAGCCAAGATCCTCAGGGATGGGACTATGGCTACACCTTC. Protein: CASSQDPQGWDYGYTF. This chain uses TRBV4-3 with TRBJ1-2, with D possibly being TRBD1 (5 bases). V lost 0 bases and J 3 bases, leaving 14 bases between the germline ends. CDR1 is LGHNA and CDR2 is YSLEER in the germline V gene. CDR3 length equals 16 residues.

The chain uses TRBV18 and TRBJ1-1, with D maybe TRBD1 (6 bases). Trimming took off 4 bases at V and 2 bases at J, with 8 bases between the two ends. This CDR3 has 13 residues. CDR1 and CDR2 from the germline V gene are KGHSH and LQKENI. CDR3 coding DNA: TGTGCCAGCTCACAACAGGGCAACACTGAAGCTTTCTTT. Translation: CASSQQGNTEAFF.

The rearrangement links TRBV18 to TRBJ1-1; 7 bases agree with TRBD1. Germline V CDR1 and CDR2: KGHSH, LQKENI. V dropped 4 bases and J dropped 3; count of bases not matched to a gene: 5. The CDR3 runs to 14 residues. CDR3 sequence: CASSLPTGHTEAFF. In nucleotides, the CDR3 is TGTGCCAGCTCACTACCGACAGGGCACACTGAAGCTTTCTTT. The variable domain in full, completed from reference TRBV18 and TRBJ1-1, reads NAGVMQNPRHLVRRRGQEARLRCSPMKGHSHVYWYRQLPEEGLKFMVYLQKENIIDESGMPKERFSAEFPKEGPSILRIQQVVRGDSAAYFCASSLPTGHTEAFFGQGTRLTVV.